Shown below are 8 T cell receptor beta chains from a single sample sequenced in a study of CD8+CD57+ T cells in acquired aplastic anemia. For CDR3 and TCR beta VDJ profiling, genomic DNA was the template used. TCRdb fed the reads into MiXCR, producing one record per CDR3 protein. The table has 90,000 to 130,000 distinct CDR3 sequences, around half seen once; the top ten hold roughly a third. Sequences were obtained from sorted CD4+, CD8+, or CD8+CD57+ T cells (not recorded which) from PBMCs. These receptors originate from a human donor in good health, serving as a control.

The rearrangement joins TRBV7-3 to TRBJ2-2; 14 nucleotides align to TRBD2. Germline CDR1 reads SGHTA; CDR2 reads FQGTGA. CDR3 length equals 16 residues. V was clipped by 5 bases and J by 7 bases; unmatched bases: 6. CDR3 residues: CASSVGLAGAVGELFF. CDR3 sequence (DNA): TGTGCCAGCAGCGTGGGACTAGCGGGGGCAGTCGGGGAGCTGTTTTTT.

This clonotype was seen many times. The V gene is TRBV30, the J gene TRBJ2-7; TRBD2 matches 11 bases. Germline lookup yields CDR1 GTSNPN and CDR2 SVGIG (reference sequence). This CDR3 has 14 amino acids. V was clipped by 4 bases and J by 7 bases; unmatched bases: 9. This chain's CDR3 is CAWISGGALGEQYF. In nucleotides, the CDR3 is TGTGCCTGGATTAGCGGGGGGGCCTTGGGGGAGCAGTACTTC.

The genes are TRBV6-1 and TRBJ1-2, with 12 bases that match TRBD1. The CDR3 totals 15 residues. Germline V gene lookup returns CDR1 MNHNS and CDR2 SASEGT. Trimming cost V 6 bases and J 6 bases; bases outside gene matches: 8. CDR3 protein: CASSAGTGGNNGYTF. The CDR3, as DNA: TGTGCCAGCAGCGCCGGGACAGGGGGCAACAATGGCTACACCTTC.

The table lists this clonotype with many counts. Its ends do not fully match the called genes, so a read error is possible. The chain links TRBV10-3 to TRBJ2-7; 7 positions agree with TRBD1. CDR1 ENHRY and CDR2 SYGVKD come from the germline V gene. This CDR3 is 15 amino acids long. CDR3 nucleotide sequence: TGTGCCAGCAGTGAGTGGGGGACAGCGACCTACGAGCAGTACTTC. Amino acid sequence: CASSEWGTATYEQYF.

This clonotype was observed many times. V usage is TRBV10-3 and J usage is TRBJ1-1, with D perhaps TRBD1 (5 bases). Germline CDR1 and CDR2: ENHRY and SYGVKD. The V end lost 0 bases, the J end lost 4 bases, and 18 bases lay between the germline ends. CDR3 length: 17 residues. The CDR3: CAISESKRGGFGTEAFF. The CDR3, as DNA: TGTGCCATCAGTGAGTCTAAGCGCGGGGGGTTCGGCACTGAAGCTTTCTTT.

In this sample, this clonotype turned up a few times. The chain recombines TRBV11-2 with TRBJ2-7, with TRBD2 matching over 13 bases. In germline, CDR1 is SGHAT, CDR2 FQNNGV. The CDR3 is made up of 17 amino acids. The V segment lost 5 bases and the J segment 7 bases; nucleotides outside the gene matches: 14. CDR3 sequence: CASSPRTSGGTLGEQYF. CDR3 DNA: TGTGCCAGCAGCCCCCGGACTAGCGGGGGCACACTGGGGGAGCAGTACTTC.

This clonotype was seen many times. The chain carries TRBV19 and TRBJ2-7; 9 bases match TRBD1. This CDR3 region has 14 residues. Germline CDR1 and CDR2: LNHDA and SQIVND (reference sequence). With V trimmed by 1 base and J by 3 bases, 1 base remained unmatched. DNA for the CDR3: TGTGCCAGTAGTATAGTGGACAGGGGCTACGAGCAGTACTTC. The encoded protein is CASSIVDRGYEQYF.

V and J are TRBV7-8 and TRBJ2-1; no definite D call. Germline V gene data show CDR1 as SGHVS and CDR2 as FQNEAQ. The CDR3 totals 13 residues. The V and J ends lost 1 base and 7 bases respectively, with 8 bases between them. In DNA, the CDR3 is TGTGCCAGCAGCTTAGAGTACCGAAATGAGCAGTTCTTC. Encoded protein: CASSLEYRNEQFF.